These T cell receptor beta chains were read from a single sample in a study of T cells in localized non-small cell lung cancer. Sequencing used immunoSEQ multiplex PCR; TCRdb keeps in-frame clones, though not all of them. The data show fewer than 100,000 clones, 80% seen once. The sequencing here drew on peripheral blood, taken before any cancer treatment. These receptor sequences come from a female donor at least 60 years old with stage I lung adenocarcinoma. Each CDR3 is given with its conserved first and last residue. A D gene is named only where the DNA matches it firmly. The size of a clone is reported for some rows only, either as once, few or many, or as a class for expanded clones.

TRBJ2-1 | TRBV15 | . | . | TGTGCCACCAGCAGAGATAAGTTGGCAAGCAATGAGCAGTTCTTC | CATSRDKLASNEQFF
TRBJ1-1 | TRBV23-1 | . | . | TGCGCCAGCAGTAGAGATCGGAACACTGAAGCTTTCTTT | CASSRDRNTEAFF
TRBJ1-5 | TRBV18 | . | . | TGTGCCAGCTCACCAGGGGGCAGGGGCCGGGAGCCCCAGCATTTT | CASSPGGRGREPQHF
TRBJ2-3 | TRBV7-2 | . | TRBD2 | TGTGCCAGCAGCTTAGTGGCGGGGGGGCCCCCAGATACGCAGTATTTT | CASSLVAGGPPDTQYF
TRBJ1-3 | TRBV7-2 | . | . | TGTGCCAGCAGCGCGACGAAGACGGCCTCTGGAAACACCATATATTTT | CASSATKTASGNTIYF
TRBJ2-4 | TRBV19 | . | . | TGTGCCAGTAGTAACCCACGAAACCGGGCCCAGGGGGCCAAAAACATTCAGTACTTC | CASSNPRNRAQGAKNIQYF
TRBJ2-7 | TRBV6-6 | . | . | TGTGCCAGCAGTTACGGAGGAGGCGGCTACGAGCAGTACTTC | CASSYGGGGYEQYF
TRBJ2-1 | TRBV10-3 | . | . | TGTGCCATCAGTGCTGCGGGGTATGAGCAGTTCTTC | CAISAAGYEQFF
TRBJ2-5 | TRBV11-2 | once | . | TGTGCCAGCAGCTTAGATGCCGCGGCAAGTACCCAGTACTTC | CASSLDAAASTQYF
TRBJ1-5 | TRBV18 | . | TRBD1 | TGTGCCAGCTCACCACCGGGACAGGTAACAAATCAGCCCCAGCATTTT | CASSPPGQVTNQPQHF
TRBJ1-2 | TRBV11-2 | . | . | TGTGCCAGCAGCTTAGACAGGGCCGGTGGCTACACCTTC | CASSLDRAGGYTF
TRBJ2-1 | TRBV9 | . | TRBD1 | TGTGCCAGCAGCCCCGAACTTCCGGGACAGGGGAATGAGCAGTTCTTC | CASSPELPGQGNEQFF
TRBJ2-1 | TRBV7-9 | . | TRBD2 | TGTGCCAGCAGCCTGACAAGGGGACTAGCGGGAGGGAATGAGCAGTTCTTC | CASSLTRGLAGGNEQFF
TRBJ1-1 | TRBV29-1 | . | . | TGCAGCGCTGAACCACAGGGTCCCACTGAAGCTTTCTTT | CSAEPQGPTEAFF
TRBJ1-1 | TRBV18 | once | . | TGTGCCAGCTCACCTGGAGCAGGGGTGCACACTGAAGCTTTCTTT | CASSPGAGVHTEAFF
TRBJ1-1 | TRBV2 | few | . | TGTGCCAGCGCACCGAACACTGAAGCTTTCTTT | CASAPNTEAFF
TRBJ2-1 | TRBV7-9 | once | TRBD2 | TGTGCCAGCAGCCGCGGCCGAGCGGGGGGCCTTGAGCAGTTCTTC | CASSRGRAGGLEQFF
TRBJ2-1 | TRBV4-3 | . | . | TGCGCCAGCAGCCAAGACGGTGCGGGGTTGGGTGAGCAGTTCTTC | CASSQDGAGLGEQFF
TRBJ1-4 | TRBV21-1 | . | . | TGTGCCAGCAGCCCCCCGCCGGACAGGGGCGGTGAAAAACTGTTTTTT | CASSPPPDRGGEKLFF
TRBJ1-5 | TRBV6-6 | once | . | TGTGCCAGCAGTCTTCGGGATCGCAATCAGCCCCAGCATTTT | CASSLRDRNQPQHF
TRBJ2-1 | TRBV9 | . | . | TGTGCCAGCAGCGTAGAATCTGGGGCTAGCCTCTACAATGAGCAGTTCTTC | CASSVESGASLYNEQFF
TRBJ2-3 | TRBV4-2 | . | TRBD2 | TGTGCCAGCAGCCAAGGTAGCGGGGGGGGTACGCAGTATTTT | CASSQGSGGGTQYF
TRBJ2-1 | TRBV19 | . | TRBD2 | TGTGCCAGTAGTATCCTAGCGGGATGGGCCGGTGAGCAGTTCTTC | CASSILAGWAGEQFF
TRBJ1-4 | TRBV5-1 | . | . | TGCGCCAGCAGCTTGGTCACTAATGAAAAACTGTTTTTT | CASSLVTNEKLFF
TRBJ2-7 | TRBV5-6 | . | TRBD2 | TGTGCCAGCACGGGGGGCTACGAGCAGTACTTC | CASTGGYEQYF
TRBJ2-1 | TRBV4-2 | . | . | TGTGCCAGCAGCCAAGAAGGCACAGACAATGAGCAGTTCTTC | CASSQEGTDNEQFF
TRBJ2-5 | TRBV7-7 | . | . | TGTGCTAGCAGCGGTCCCTTCGGGGTTCAAGAGACCCAGTACTTC | CASSGPFGVQETQYF
TRBJ2-1 | TRBV5-1 | . | . | TGCGCCAGCAGCTTTGGACTAATCGACAATGAGCAGTTCTTC | CASSFGLIDNEQFF
TRBJ2-3 | TRBV5-4 | . | TRBD2 | TGTGCCAGCAGCTTGGAGTCTAGCGGGAGGGCAGATACGCAGTATTTT | CASSLESSGRADTQYF
TRBJ2-4 | TRBV2 | . | . | TGTGCCAGCAGTGAATGGGGGGATGCCAAAAACATTCAGTACTTC | CASSEWGDAKNIQYF
TRBJ2-7 | TRBV11-2 | . | . | TGTGCCAGCAGCTTAGATTTACTAGGGGGCTCCTACGAGCAGTACTTC | CASSLDLLGGSYEQYF
TRBJ2-1 | TRBV5-3 | . | . | TGTGCCAGAAGCCCCTGGGGAACTAACAATGAGCAGTTCTTC | CARSPWGTNNEQFF
TRBJ1-5 | TRBV30 | . | . | TGTGCCTGGAGTGTCGGCAGGGATAATCAGCCCCAGCATTTT | CAWSVGRDNQPQHF
TRBJ1-1 | TRBV30 | . | . | TGTGCCTGGAGTGTAAAGGGAACGAACACTGAAGCTTTCTTT | CAWSVKGTNTEAFF
TRBJ2-7 | TRBV4-2 | . | TRBD2 | TGTGCCAGCAGCCAAGCGGGTAGCGGGGTTTTCTACGAGCAGTACTTC | CASSQAGSGVFYEQYF
TRBJ2-7 | TRBV9 | . | TRBD2 | TGTGCCAGCAGCGCCCGGACTAGCGGTTCCTACGAGCAGTACTTC | CASSARTSGSYEQYF
TRBJ1-2 | TRBV28 | few | . | TGTGCCAGCAGTTCACAGGGTTTTGGCTACACCTTC | CASSSQGFGYTF
TRBJ1-1 | TRBV5-1 | . | TRBD1 | TGCGCCAGCAGCTCCAGATGGGACAGGCCGAACACTGAAGCTTTCTTT | CASSSRWDRPNTEAFF
TRBJ1-5 | TRBV7-8 | once | . | TGTGCCAGCAGCTTACGGAGCCTCCGGCCCCAGCATTTT | CASSLRSLRPQHF
TRBJ2-7 | TRBV4-2 | . | . | TGTGCCAGCAGCCAAGATCTTGGGCGGGGCGAGCAGTACTTC | CASSQDLGRGEQYF
TRBJ2-7 | TRBV6-5 | . | . | TGTGCCAGCCACAACGCTGGGGGGGCTGAGCAGTACTTC | CASHNAGGAEQYF
TRBJ1-2 | TRBV20-1 | few | . | TGCAGTGCTATACTCAGGGCCCAAGACACCTTC | CSAILRAQDTF
TRBJ1-4 | TRBV19 | . | . | TGTGCCAGTAGTATCCCCAGGGGCAACGAGGGGGAAAAACTGTTTTTT | CASSIPRGNEGEKLFF
TRBJ1-2 | TRBV13 | . | . | TGTGCCAGCAGCTCCCGGGGTGCGGGGGCCCAGCGCTACACCTTC | CASSSRGAGAQRYTF
TRBJ2-7 | TRBV4-1 | . | TRBD1 | TGCGCCAGCAGCCACGCGACAGGGCCCGCAGGGGAGCAGTACTTC | CASSHATGPAGEQYF
TRBJ1-2 | TRBV7-8 | . | . | TGTGCCAGCAGCTTCGACGTTGGCTACACCTTC | CASSFDVGYTF
TRBJ1-1 | TRBV6-6 | . | . | TGTGCCAGCAGTTACACAGGGAACACTGAAGCTTTCTTT | CASSYTGNTEAFF
TRBJ2-2 | TRBV9 | . | . | TGTGCCAGCAGCCCCACGGGGGTAGCCGGGGAGCTGTTTTTT | CASSPTGVAGELFF
TRBJ2-7 | TRBV5-6 | . | . | TGTGCCAGCAGCTTTCAGGGACTCTCCTACGAGCAGTACTTC | CASSFQGLSYEQYF
TRBJ2-6 | TRBV5-1 | . | . | TGCGCCAGCAGCTCGGGACCGGGTGGGGCCAACGTCCTGACTTTC | CASSSGPGGANVLTF
TRBJ2-6 | TRBV30 | once | . | TGTGCCTGGAGTGATTGGGCAGGCTCTGGGGCCAACGTCCTGACTTTC | CAWSDWAGSGANVLTF
TRBJ2-3 | TRBV5-6 | . | TRBD2 | TGTGCCAGCAGTTCTCCAGCGGGAGGGAGTACAGATACGCAGTATTTT | CASSSPAGGSTDTQYF
TRBJ2-2 | TRBV19 | . | . | TGTGCCAGTACTGTGAGGAGTGGGGCCCCCGGGGAGCTGTTTTTT | CASTVRSGAPGELFF